Each of the 17 T cell receptor beta chains below was sequenced from the same sample in a study of tumor and adjacent non-tumor tissue in lung cancer. The library came from three nested PCR rounds adapted from ARM-PCR protocols. TCRdb re-called the multiplex PCR reads through MiXCR, storing one row per CDR3 protein. Of some 74,000 distinct CDR3 sequences in the sample, roughly 72% were seen once. The template was RNA from unsorted bulk tissue. Material: lung tumor tissue. These receptors were taken from a woman in her forties with non-small cell lung cancer.

This clonotype was counted once. The chain recombines TRBV6-5 with TRBJ1-5; possibly TRBD1 for D (6 bases). The CDR3 is made up of 17 amino acids. Germline-derived CDR1 and CDR2 are MNHEY and SVGAGI. Trimming pared 6 bases from V and 10 bases from J, leaving 28 bases between. CDR3 amino acids: CASSNSRPGTPPSPQHF. The CDR3 nucleotides read TGTGCCAGCAGCAACTCCCGGCCGGGGACACCTCCGAGTCCCCAGCATTTT.

As concerns this clonotype: At one end, the junction sequence differs from germline, possibly due to a read error. The chain links TRBV11-2 to TRBJ2-5; D call uncertain. CDR1 is SGHAT, CDR2 FQNNGV, per germline. The CDR3 is 15 residues long. CDR3 nucleotides: TGTGCCAGCAGCTTATTCGCATGGATCCAAGAGACCCAGTATTTC. This gives the protein CASSLFAWIQETQYF.

This clonotype was counted only a few times. The genes are TRBV2 and TRBJ1-1; D remains ambiguous. V was clipped by 4 bases and J by 0 bases, with 9 bases between them. The CDR3 spans 14 residues. Germline CDR1 reads SNHLY; CDR2 reads FYNNEI. The CDR3 protein is CASSGVPMNTEAFF. As DNA, the CDR3 is TGTGCCAGCAGTGGGGTACCCATGAACACTGAAGCTTTCTTT.

This clonotype was picked up one time. Germline and junction disagree at one end, which may indicate a read error. The chain uses TRBV11-1 and TRBJ2-1; TRBD1 matches 7 bases. CDR1 and CDR2 from the germline V gene are SGHAT and FQDESV (reference sequence). The CDR3 covers 13 residues. The CDR3 reads CTSGLHRGWDQLF. The DNA for the CDR3 is TGTACCAGCGGCTTACACAGGGGATGGGATCAGCTCTTC.

This clonotype was seen ten or more times. This sequence joins TRBV5-4 and TRBJ2-2; unclear D gene. V shed 3 bases and J shed 6 bases, with 12 bases lying between them. CDR1 is SGHNT, CDR2 YYREEE, per germline (reference sequence). This CDR3 is 14 amino acids long. The CDR3 DNA follows: TGTGCCAGCAGCTCCCGCCTAAACGCCGGGGAGCTGTTTTTT. As protein: CASSSRLNAGELFF.

The count of this clonotype is one. A junction boundary mismatches the germline segment, possibly from a read error. The rearrangement uses TRBV5-6 and TRBJ1-2; TRBD1 might be the D (6 bases). The CDR3 runs 15 residues. Germline V gives CDR1 SGHDT, CDR2 YYEEEE. CDR3 amino acids: CACSFGQRLNYGYTF. CDR3 nucleotide sequence: TGTGCCTGCAGTTTCGGACAGCGTTTGAACTATGGCTACACCTTC. The full variable domain, its missing parts supplied by reference TRBV5-6 and TRBJ1-2, is DAGVTQSPTHLIKTRGQQVTLRCSPKSGHDTVSWYQQALGQGPQFIFQYYEEEERQRGNFPDRFSGHQFPNYSSELNVNALLLGDSALYLCACSFGQRLNYGYTFGSGTRLTVV.

About this clonotype itself: The final CDR3 position lacks the conserved phenylalanine or tryptophan, pointing to a likely read error. This chain uses TRBV4-1 with TRBJ1-1, with 9 bases fitting TRBD1. V dropped 1 base and J dropped 7; count of bases not matched to a gene: 16. The germline V gene encodes CDR1 MGHRA and CDR2 YSYEKL. The CDR3 length is 18 residues. The CDR3 sequence: CASSQGSYSNRGLSEAFL. The DNA of the CDR3 is TGCGCCAGCAGCCAAGGGTCCTACTCAAACAGGGGGCTCAGTGAAGCTTTCTTA.

The genes are TRBV11-3 and TRBJ2-5; D gene unclear. Trimming pared 4 bases from V and 7 bases from J, leaving 13 bases between. In germline, CDR1 is SGHNT, CDR2 YENEEA. The CDR3 sequence is 13 residues long. The CDR3 loop reads CASSSSDLTTQYF. The CDR3 nucleotides read TGTGCCAGCAGCTCATCTGACCTGACGACCCAGTACTTC.

This clonotype was found once. One end of the junction is discordant with germline, which a read error may explain. The chain uses TRBV29-1 and TRBJ2-1; 7 bases align to TRBD1. The CDR3 consists of 14 residues. Germline-derived CDR1 and CDR2 are SQVTM and ANQGSEA. CDR3 region: CSVAEGQICNEQLF. The CDR3 region has the DNA TGCAGCGTTGCCGAGGGACAGATCTGCAATGAGCAGTTATTC.

The CDR3 nucleotides read TGTGCCAGCAGATCTGGTAGGGGCAAGACTAGTTCACCCCTCCACTTT. This sequence encodes CASRSGRGKTSSPLHF. The chain uses TRBV12-3 or TRBV12-4 and TRBJ1-6, with D tentatively TRBD1 (5 bases). CDR3 size: 16 residues. Between the trimmed V and J ends, which lost 6 bases and 9 bases, there was a span of 21 bases.

This clonotype was observed at least ten times. V gene TRBV2 combines with J gene TRBJ2-7; unclear D gene. The CDR3 is made up of 14 amino acids. Trimming removed 7 bases at V and 0 bases at J, with 13 bases between. Germline V CDR1 and CDR2: SNHLY, FYNNEI. For the CDR3, the DNA is TGTGCCAGCAACGGAATTTCGGCCTCCTACGAGCAGTACTTC. Residues: CASNGISASYEQYF.

To note about this clonotype: One end of the junction fails to match germline, which may point to a read error. The chain recombines TRBV11-3 with TRBJ2-3; D may match TRBD1 or TRBD2 (5 bases each). The CDR3 contains 17 residues. Looked up from germline, CDR1 is SGHNT and CDR2 is YENEEA. The CDR3 coding sequence is TGTGCCAGCAGCTTAGAGGGGGTACTAACCCCCACAGATACGCAGAACTTT. Translation gives CASSLEGVLTPTDTQNF.

The chain is built from TRBV11-2 and TRBJ2-1; perhaps TRBD2 as D (6 bases). Germline V gene lookup returns CDR1 SGHAT and CDR2 FQNNGV. The CDR3 runs 11 residues. V lost 5 bases and J 15 bases, leaving 14 bases between the germline ends. The CDR3 protein is CASSQGRWWFF. CDR3 nucleotides: TGTGCCAGCAGCCAAGGGAGGTGGTGGTTCTTC.

There are many counts of this clonotype. V and J are TRBV12-3 or TRBV12-4 and TRBJ2-1; 8 nucleotides match TRBD2. V lost 5 bases and J lost 10; bases outside the gene matches: 4. CDR3 length: 12 amino acids. CDR3 loop: CASSTTGGEQFF. In DNA form, the CDR3 reads TGTGCCAGCAGTACGACGGGAGGGGAGCAGTTCTTC.

Many counts were recorded for this clonotype. The chain is built from TRBV29-1 and TRBJ1-2; 8 bases agree with TRBD1. The CDR3 length is 13 residues. CDR1 SQVTM and CDR2 ANQGSEA come from the germline V gene. Trimming took 6 bases from V and 2 from J; bases not matched to a gene: 5. The DNA for the CDR3 is TGCAGCGTCGAGGACAGGGTGAACTATGGCTACACCTTC. It specifies CSVEDRVNYGYTF.

As regards this clonotype: The junction shows a germline mismatch at one end, possibly a read error. The chain couples TRBV6-1 to TRBJ1-5; D remains unclear. From germline, CDR1 is MNHNS and CDR2 SASEGT. The CDR3 totals 14 residues. The CDR3 DNA sequence: TGTACCAGCAGTGAAGCGCCTATCAATCAGCCCCAACATTTT. This gives the protein CTSSEAPINQPQHF.

This clonotype occurred many times. The chain recombines TRBV13 with TRBJ2-3, with no clear D. Germline V gene data show CDR1 as PRHDT and CDR2 as FYEKMQ (reference sequence). Trimming shortened V by 2 bases and J by 1 base, and 7 bases separated the two germline ends. CDR3 length: 14 residues. The CDR3 nucleotides read TGTGCCAGCAGCTTAAGGCCGGGCACAGATACGCAGTATTTT. Translating gives CASSLRPGTDTQYF.